This passage covers 30 T cell receptor beta chains from one sample sequenced in a study of PD-L1 blockade in urothelial cancer. Regarding time point: pretreatment peripheral blood. The method was immunoSEQ multiplex PCR; TCRdb's version includes in-frame clones alone and lacks a portion of them. The repertoire consists of 86,000 or so clones, with about 85% occurring once and the leading ten covering approximately 15%. The starting material was PBMCs, obtained around atezolizumab (anti-PD-L1) treatment. The receptors originated from a man aged 60 to 75 with urothelial cancer.

The chain uses TRBV27 and TRBJ2-3; TRBD1 matches at 7 bases. The CDR3 has 17 residues. Germline V gene sequence: CDR1 MNHEY, CDR2 SMNVEV (reference sequence). V lost 1 base to trimming and J lost 0 bases; unmatched junction nucleotides: 7. The CDR3, as DNA: TGTGCCAGCAGTTTATACCATGGGACAGCGAGCACAGATACGCAGTATTTT. Translated: CASSLYHGTASTDTQYF.

This clone occurred a few times. The J gene is TRBJ2-1, the V gene TRBV18, with TRBD2 identical over 7 bases. The trim removed 3 bases at V and 10 bases at J, leaving 3 bases unmatched. Germline-derived CDR1 and CDR2 are KGHSH and LQKENI. There are 12 residues in the CDR3. Written as DNA, the CDR3 is TGTGCCAGCTCACCGGGGCGGGGGGAGCAGTTCTTC. The encoded protein is CASSPGRGEQFF.

This clone was counted only a few times. The rearrangement joins TRBV6-6 to TRBJ2-7; 8 bases are a match to TRBD1. The CDR3 is 13 residues long. Germline lookup yields CDR1 MNHNY and CDR2 SVGAGI (reference sequence). The ends lost 6 bases at V and 6 bases at J; junction bases unmatched: 7. The CDR3 region has the DNA TGTGCCAGCAGCCCGCAGGGGGCGTTCGAGCAGTACTTC. It translates to CASSPQGAFEQYF.

The V gene is TRBV15, the J gene TRBJ1-1; D gene unclear. V gave up 8 bases and J gave up 1 base, with 11 bases separating them. Looked up from germline, CDR1 is LNHNV and CDR2 is YYDKDF (reference sequence). This CDR3 is built from 13 residues. Written as DNA, the CDR3 is TGTGCCACCTCCCGGGATCCGAACACTGAAGCTTTCTTT. Amino acid sequence: CATSRDPNTEAFF.

This clone was counted between two and nine times. This rearrangement joins TRBV6-5 to TRBJ1-1; 8 positions agree with TRBD1. CDR1 and CDR2 (germline): MNHEY, SVGAGI. CDR3 length: 14 amino acids. Trimming cost V 5 bases and J 2 bases; bases outside gene matches: 4. CDR3 DNA sequence: TGTGCCAGCAGTACGGGACAGGTTAACACTGAAGCTTTCTTT. Translated, it gives CASSTGQVNTEAFF.

On this clone: An end of the junction does not agree with germline; a read error may underlie this. The chain joins TRBV11-2 to TRBJ1-1; TRBD1 aligns across 10 bases. CDR3 length: 13 amino acids. Germline CDR1 and CDR2: SGHAT and FQNNGV. CDR3 coding DNA: TGTGCCAGCAGCCTAGACAGGGGGCCTGAAGCTTTCTTT. Its protein product is CASSLDRGPEAFF.

The chain uses TRBV6-5 and TRBJ2-7, with a weak D call TRBD1 (5 bases). CDR1 is MNHEY and CDR2 is SVGAGI in the germline V gene. V dropped 0 bases and J dropped 7 bases, with 16 bases sitting between them. The CDR3 is 15 residues long. CDR3 sequence reads: CASSYSIRQIGEQYF. As DNA, the CDR3 is TGTGCCAGCAGTTACTCGATTAGACAGATTGGGGAGCAGTACTTC.

The CDR3 sequence is CASSLEVQRGGNEQYF. CDR3 sequence (DNA): TGTGCCAGCAGCTTAGAGGTCCAGCGGGGGGGAAACGAGCAGTACTTC. This sequence joins TRBV7-3 and TRBJ2-7; 10 nucleotides match TRBD2. The trim removed 2 bases at V and 5 bases at J, leaving 9 bases unmatched. The CDR3 consists of 16 residues. Germline assignment: CDR1 SGHTA and CDR2 FQGTGA. The full variable domain, completed using reference TRBV7-3 and TRBJ2-7, is GAGVSQTPSNKVTEKGKYVELRCDPISGHTALYWYRQSLGQGPEFLIYFQGTGAADDSGLPNDRFFAVRPEGSVSTLKIQRTERGDSAVYLCASSLEVQRGGNEQYFGPGTRLTVT.

The rearrangement links TRBV9 to TRBJ2-1; D is unresolved. V lost 0 bases, J lost 0 bases, and 10 bases lay in between. Germline CDR1 SGDLS, CDR2 YYNGEE. This CDR3 spans 16 amino acids. For the CDR3, the DNA is TGTGCCAGCAGCGTAGATTTGAGAGTCTCCTACAATGAGCAGTTCTTC. As protein: CASSVDLRVSYNEQFF.

The V call is TRBV19, the J call TRBJ1-2; TRBD1 matches at 10 bases. V dropped 11 bases and J dropped 8; count of bases not matched to a gene: 11. CDR3 length equals 13 residues. Germline CDR1 is LNHDA and CDR2 is SQIVND (reference sequence). CDR3 nucleotides: TGTGCCTCTACCGGGACAGGGGAAGACGGCTACACCTTC. Encoded protein: CASTGTGEDGYTF. Drawing the rest from reference TRBV19 and TRBJ1-2, the complete variable domain is DGGITQSPKYLFRKEGQNVTLSCEQNLNHDAMYWYRQDPGQGLRLIYYSQIVNDFQKGDIAEGYSVSREKKESFPLTVTSAQKNPTAFYLCASTGTGEDGYTFGSGTRLTVV.

The chain combines TRBV29-1 with TRBJ2-5; 7 bases map to TRBD2. Per germline, CDR1 SQVTM and CDR2 ANQGSEA. Germline trimming cut 5 bases from V and 5 bases from J; bases unmatched to any gene: 8. This CDR3 spans 13 amino acids. Here the CDR3 reads CSVSTPGRETQYF. The CDR3, as DNA: TGCAGCGTTTCCACTCCCGGGAGGGAGACCCAGTACTTC.

The rearrangement links TRBV6-1 to TRBJ2-7; tentative D call: TRBD1 (6 bases). The V gene's germline CDR1 is MNHNS and CDR2 SASEGT. The CDR3 has 15 residues. V shed 3 bases and J shed 5 bases, with 17 bases lying between them. The CDR3 DNA follows: TGTGCCAGCAGTGACAGGGGTAGTCCCTACCACGAGCAGTACTTC. It is translated as CASSDRGSPYHEQYF.

A remark on this clone: Germline is not matched at one junction end, which may reflect a read error. The chain links TRBV7-7 to TRBJ1-5; D remains unclear. The germline V gene has CDR1 SSHAT and CDR2 FNYEAQ (reference sequence). There are 13 residues in the CDR3. CDR3 in DNA: TGTGCTAGCAGCTTAGGGAGAGATCAGCCCCAGCATTTT. Encoded protein: CASSLGRDQPQHF.

This chain connects TRBV5-6 to TRBJ2-7, with 15 bases matching TRBD2. The CDR3 is 17 residues long. With 4 bases clipped from V and 1 base from J, the junction kept 6 bases outside the gene matches. In germline, CDR1 is SGHDT, CDR2 YYEEEE. The CDR3 DNA reads TGTGCCAGCAGCATCCGGACTAGCGGGAGGGCGTCCTACGAGCAGTACTTC. Translation gives CASSIRTSGRASYEQYF.

Note on this clone: Other DNA variants within this sample encode the same CDR3. The V and J genes are TRBV28 and TRBJ2-1; 12 bases map to TRBD2. The germline gives CDR1 MDHEN, CDR2 SYDVKM. The junction had 1 base not matched to a gene; V was cut back by 6 bases and J by 7 bases. This CDR3 is 13 amino acids long. For the CDR3, the DNA is TGTGCCAGCAGAACTAGCGGGGGGAATGAGCAGTTCTTC. It is translated as CASRTSGGNEQFF.

The chain has TRBV5-1 and TRBJ2-5; 8 positions agree with TRBD2. Trimming at V came to 3 bases and at J to 0 bases, leaving 4 bases not matched to a gene. Germline CDR1 SGHRS, CDR2 YFSETQ. The CDR3 sequence is 15 residues long. DNA of the CDR3: TGCGCCAGCAGCTCGTACGGGGGGGACCAAGAGACCCAGTACTTC. This encodes CASSSYGGDQETQYF.

In this sample, this clone turned up a few times. The rearrangement joins TRBV9 to TRBJ2-7; 7 nucleotides align to TRBD1. Trimming at V came to 0 bases and at J to 4 bases, leaving 7 bases not matched to a gene. Germline V CDR1 and CDR2: SGDLS, YYNGEE. The CDR3 sequence is 15 residues long. CDR3 in amino acids: CASSVAPGTEYEQYF. CDR3 nucleotide sequence: TGTGCCAGCAGCGTAGCCCCCGGGACAGAATACGAGCAGTACTTC.

This clone has just one count. The rearrangement joins TRBV18 to TRBJ1-1; 8 nucleotides align to TRBD1. Germline values: CDR1 KGHSH, CDR2 LQKENI. V was clipped by 3 bases and J by 0 bases; unmatched bases: 6. This CDR3 comprises 16 residues. CDR3 protein: CASSPPRTGLNTEAFF. Here the CDR3 DNA reads TGTGCCAGCTCACCCCCTCGGACAGGGCTGAACACTGAAGCTTTCTTT.

The chain employs TRBV6-5 and TRBJ2-7; 11 nucleotides match TRBD1. Per the germline V gene, CDR1 is MNHEY and CDR2 is SVGAGI. The CDR3 totals 14 residues. The ends lost 8 bases at V and 5 bases at J; junction bases unmatched: 8. The CDR3 region is CASHPGQGVDEQYF. The CDR3, as DNA: TGTGCCAGCCATCCGGGACAGGGGGTCGACGAGCAGTACTTC.

This chain links TRBV9 with TRBJ2-3; 8 nucleotides agree with TRBD2. Germline CDR1 SGDLS, CDR2 YYNGEE. The CDR3 has 15 amino acids. Trimming at V came to 0 bases and at J to 2 bases, leaving 2 bases not matched to a gene. The CDR3 region has the DNA TGTGCCAGCAGCGTAGCGGGGGGGACCACAGATACGCAGTATTTT. It encodes CASSVAGGTTDTQYF.

V gene TRBV21-1 combines with J gene TRBJ2-3; TRBD1 is the table's D call, not checked against the DNA. TRBV21-1 is an annotated pseudogene. The CDR3 consists of 16 residues. DNA of the CDR3: TGTGCCAGCAGCAAAGTGGGACAGGGTGGCTTAGATACGCAGTATTTT. This gives the protein CASSKVGQGGLDTQYF.

The chain joins TRBV5-1 to TRBJ2-1; 9 positions match TRBD1. CDR1 and CDR2 (germline): SGHRS, YFSETQ. Losses at the gene ends were 3 bases for V and 9 bases for J; bases not matched to a gene: 10. The CDR3 loop spans 15 amino acids. This CDR3 reads CASSYTQGAGIEQFF. The CDR3 region has the DNA TGCGCCAGCAGCTATACACAGGGGGCCGGGATTGAGCAGTTCTTC.

The gene calls are TRBV5-6 and TRBJ1-1; 7 bases are a match to TRBD1. The CDR3 length is 13 residues. The V gene end was trimmed by 1 base and the J gene end by 7 bases; junction bases not matched to a gene: 4. Germline CDR1 is SGHDT and CDR2 is YYEEEE. This CDR3 is CASSLIQGFEAFF. CDR3 sequence (DNA): TGTGCCAGCAGCTTGATACAGGGGTTTGAAGCTTTCTTT.

The V gene is TRBV7-9, the J gene TRBJ1-4; 10 positions agree with TRBD1. V shed 1 base, J shed 4 bases, and the junction held 3 bases outside the gene matches. Looked up from germline, CDR1 is SEHNR and CDR2 is FQNEAQ (reference sequence). There are 16 residues in the CDR3. The CDR3 reads CASSLGQGAFNEKLFF. The CDR3 region has the DNA TGTGCCAGCAGCTTAGGACAGGGGGCGTTTAATGAAAAACTGTTTTTT.

The gene calls are TRBV28 and TRBJ2-7; 7 bases match TRBD2. Trimming took 1 base from V and 7 from J; bases not matched to a gene: 10. Germline CDR1 and CDR2: MDHEN and SYDVKM. The CDR3 is 15 amino acids. The CDR3 DNA follows: TGTGCCAGCAGTTTATCAGCGGGACCTACTTCGGAGCAGTACTTC. It encodes CASSLSAGPTSEQYF.

Note on this clone: In the same sample, other DNA sequences code for this CDR3. The chain links TRBV7-9 to TRBJ1-1; 7 nucleotides match TRBD1. The CDR3 is 14 amino acids. V shed 3 bases, J shed 2 bases, and the junction held 3 bases outside the gene matches. Germline V gives CDR1 SEHNR, CDR2 FQNEAQ (reference sequence). The CDR3 reads CASSFGTENTEAFF. The CDR3 DNA is TGTGCCAGCAGCTTCGGGACAGAAAACACTGAAGCTTTCTTT.

The chain is built from TRBV9 and TRBJ1-1; D not resolved. Per germline, CDR1 SGDLS and CDR2 YYNGEE. The CDR3 totals 13 residues. Trimming pared 3 bases from V and 4 bases from J, leaving 10 bases between. CDR3: CASSAPTSTEAFF. CDR3 nucleotides: TGTGCCAGCAGCGCTCCGACATCCACTGAAGCTTTCTTT.

The chain recombines TRBV10-3 with TRBJ2-3; a weak D match, TRBD1 (5 bases). With 6 bases removed from V and 2 bases from J, the gap between germline ends came to 18 bases. CDR1 is ENHRY, CDR2 SYGVKD, per germline. CDR3 length equals 16 residues. CDR3 amino acids: CAIRQVTAGYTDTQYF. The CDR3 DNA follows: TGTGCCATCAGACAAGTGACTGCAGGGTACACAGATACGCAGTATTTT.

This clone was counted a few times. The CDR3 nucleotides are TGTGCCAGTACCGGCCAGGGGGCCGCTCATCAGCCCCAGCATTTT. Its protein is CASTGQGAAHQPQHF. The rearrangement links TRBV19 to TRBJ1-5; TRBD1 matches at 8 bases. This CDR3 is 15 amino acids long. V shed 7 bases, J shed 5 bases, and the junction held 10 bases outside the gene matches. Germline V CDR1 and CDR2: LNHDA, SQIVND (reference sequence).

This chain links TRBV5-1 with TRBJ2-7; 8 positions match TRBD2. This CDR3 region has 14 residues. J was trimmed by 3 bases and V by 0 bases; bases with no gene match: 2. Germline assignment: CDR1 SGHRS and CDR2 YFSETQ. This chain's CDR3 is CASSLGGGLYEQYF. The CDR3, as DNA: TGCGCCAGCAGCTTGGGCGGGGGGCTCTACGAGCAGTACTTC.